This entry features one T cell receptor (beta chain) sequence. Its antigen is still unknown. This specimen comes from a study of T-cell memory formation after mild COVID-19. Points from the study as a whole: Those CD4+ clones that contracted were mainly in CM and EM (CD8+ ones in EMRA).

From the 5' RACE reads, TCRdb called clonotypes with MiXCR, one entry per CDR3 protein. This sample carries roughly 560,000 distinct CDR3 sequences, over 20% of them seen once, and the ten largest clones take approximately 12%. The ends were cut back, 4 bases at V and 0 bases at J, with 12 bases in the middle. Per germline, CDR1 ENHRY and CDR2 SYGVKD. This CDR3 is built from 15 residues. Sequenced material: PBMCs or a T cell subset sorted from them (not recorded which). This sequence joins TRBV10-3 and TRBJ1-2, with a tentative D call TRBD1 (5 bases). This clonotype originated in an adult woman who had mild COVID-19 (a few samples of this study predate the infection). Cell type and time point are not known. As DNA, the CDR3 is TGTGCCATCAGTGCGACAGTAGATACTAACTATGGCTACACCTTC. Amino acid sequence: CAISATVDTNYGYTF.